A selection of T cell receptor beta chains follows, all from one sample in a study of memory CD4+ T cells and cytomegalovirus serostatus. Data came from immunoSEQ multiplex PCR; TCRdb stores just in-frame clones and leaves some out. The sample yields some 67,000 clones, about 75% seen once. Sequencing was performed on memory CD4+ T cells from blood. The receptor set was obtained from an adult in good health and CMV-seropositive. Both conserved end residues are part of each CDR3. The order of the fields is J gene, clone size, D gene, V gene, CDR3 protein, CDR3 DNA. The D gene is left open where the match is weak. Only some rows state a clone size, as once, few, many or a class for expanded clones.

j_call: TRBJ1-3
clone_size: -
d_call: -
v_call: TRBV6-6
cdr3_aa: CATSPSGYPTGNTIYF
cdr3_nt: TGTGCCACCTCCCCTAGTGGATACCCCACTGGAAACACCATATATTTT

j_call: TRBJ2-4
clone_size: -
d_call: TRBD2
v_call: TRBV29-1
cdr3_aa: CSVFSFTSGDPIAKNIQYF
cdr3_nt: TGCAGCGTTTTTTCCTTCACTAGCGGGGACCCAATAGCCAAAAACATTCAGTACTTC

j_call: TRBJ1-2
clone_size: -
d_call: TRBD1
v_call: TRBV2
cdr3_aa: CASSVMTGGFVARHGYTF
cdr3_nt: TGTGCCAGCAGTGTTATGACAGGGGGTTTTGTTGCGAGACATGGCTACACCTTC

j_call: TRBJ2-7
clone_size: -
d_call: -
v_call: TRBV9
cdr3_aa: CASSEAVGSYEQYF
cdr3_nt: TGTGCCAGCAGCGAGGCGGTAGGATCCTACGAGCAGTACTTC

j_call: TRBJ1-4
clone_size: -
d_call: -
v_call: TRBV4-2
cdr3_aa: CASSQPGTVKREKLFF
cdr3_nt: TGTGCCAGCAGCCAACCAGGGACCGTAAAGCGTGAAAAACTGTTTTTT

j_call: TRBJ1-1
clone_size: -
d_call: -
v_call: TRBV6-1
cdr3_aa: CASSGDLGVAEAFF
cdr3_nt: TGTGCCAGCAGCGGAGATTTGGGGGTGGCTGAAGCTTTCTTT

j_call: TRBJ1-2
clone_size: -
d_call: -
v_call: TRBV7-8
cdr3_aa: CASSLDRLSNYGYTF
cdr3_nt: TGTGCCAGCAGCCTAGACAGGTTGTCTAACTATGGCTACACCTTC

j_call: TRBJ2-1
clone_size: -
d_call: TRBD2
v_call: TRBV7-3
cdr3_aa: CASSFDSAGLSDEQFF
cdr3_nt: TGTGCCAGCAGCTTCGACTCTGCGGGACTATCAGATGAGCAGTTCTTC

j_call: TRBJ2-7
clone_size: -
d_call: -
v_call: TRBV18
cdr3_aa: CASSLQEYYEQYF
cdr3_nt: TGTGCCAGCTCACTACAGGAGTATTACGAGCAGTACTTC

j_call: TRBJ2-2
clone_size: -
d_call: -
v_call: TRBV28
cdr3_aa: CASNAPGTNTGELFF
cdr3_nt: TGTGCCAGCAATGCCCCCGGGACGAACACCGGGGAGCTGTTTTTT

j_call: TRBJ1-4
clone_size: -
d_call: -
v_call: TRBV7-8
cdr3_aa: CASSLVPVNEKLFF
cdr3_nt: TGTGCCAGCAGCTTAGTTCCAGTCAATGAAAAACTGTTTTTT

j_call: TRBJ2-7
clone_size: -
d_call: TRBD1
v_call: TRBV6-5
cdr3_aa: CASSYSETGAYEQYF
cdr3_nt: TGTGCCAGCAGTTACTCTGAGACAGGGGCCTACGAGCAGTACTTC

j_call: TRBJ2-7
clone_size: -
d_call: TRBD2
v_call: TRBV6-5
cdr3_aa: CASRGLAGSYEQYF
cdr3_nt: TGTGCCAGCAGGGGACTAGCGGGATCCTACGAGCAGTACTTC

j_call: TRBJ2-3
clone_size: -
d_call: TRBD2
v_call: TRBV30
cdr3_aa: CAWSPPGGTQYF
cdr3_nt: TGTGCCTGGAGTCCCCCGGGGGGTACGCAGTATTTT

j_call: TRBJ2-1
clone_size: -
d_call: -
v_call: TRBV11-3
cdr3_aa: CASSLPGQANEQFF
cdr3_nt: TGTGCCAGCAGCCTTCCGGGCCAGGCCAATGAGCAGTTCTTC

j_call: TRBJ1-1
clone_size: few
d_call: TRBD1
v_call: TRBV6-1
cdr3_aa: CASGQQGSSEAFF
cdr3_nt: TGTGCCAGCGGACAACAGGGGAGCTCTGAAGCTTTCTTT

j_call: TRBJ1-2
clone_size: -
d_call: -
v_call: TRBV2
cdr3_aa: CASSEVQDLYGYTF
cdr3_nt: TGTGCCAGCAGTGAGGTTCAGGATCTCTATGGCTACACCTTC

j_call: TRBJ1-4
clone_size: -
d_call: -
v_call: TRBV6-6
cdr3_aa: CASSYGLEEKLFF
cdr3_nt: TGTGCCAGCAGTTATGGGTTGGAGGAAAAACTGTTTTTT

j_call: TRBJ2-3
clone_size: -
d_call: TRBD2
v_call: TRBV2
cdr3_aa: CASRMTSRLSDTQYF
cdr3_nt: TGTGCCAGCAGGATGACTAGCCGATTATCGGATACGCAGTATTTT

j_call: TRBJ2-3
clone_size: few
d_call: -
v_call: TRBV10-3
cdr3_aa: CAISEGRSTDTQYF
cdr3_nt: TGTGCCATCAGTGAGGGACGGAGCACAGATACGCAGTATTTT

j_call: TRBJ2-2
clone_size: -
d_call: -
v_call: TRBV7-8
cdr3_aa: CASTPSRSTGELFF
cdr3_nt: TGTGCCAGCACCCCTTCGAGGAGCACCGGGGAGCTGTTTTTT

j_call: TRBJ1-5
clone_size: -
d_call: -
v_call: TRBV6-1
cdr3_aa: CASSEYRRDQPQHF
cdr3_nt: TGTGCCAGCAGTGAATACCGCAGGGATCAGCCCCAGCATTTT

j_call: TRBJ2-7
clone_size: -
d_call: TRBD2
v_call: TRBV11-2
cdr3_aa: CASSLAGGSSYEQYF
cdr3_nt: TGTGCCAGCAGCTTAGCGGGAGGGAGCTCCTACGAGCAGTACTTC

j_call: TRBJ1-1
clone_size: few
d_call: -
v_call: TRBV11-2
cdr3_aa: CASRGGQGNTEAFF
cdr3_nt: TGTGCCAGCAGGGGGGGGCAGGGGAACACTGAAGCTTTCTTT

j_call: TRBJ1-6
clone_size: -
d_call: TRBD1
v_call: TRBV6-5
cdr3_aa: CASSYGQGSNSPLHF
cdr3_nt: TGTGCCAGCAGTTATGGACAGGGCAGTAATTCACCCCTCCACTTT

j_call: TRBJ2-1
clone_size: -
d_call: TRBD2
v_call: TRBV7-9
cdr3_aa: CASTRGDHNEQFF
cdr3_nt: TGTGCCAGCACCCGGGGGGACCACAATGAGCAGTTCTTC

j_call: TRBJ2-7
clone_size: -
d_call: TRBD2
v_call: TRBV7-2
cdr3_aa: CASSPSGGPYEQYF
cdr3_nt: TGTGCCAGCAGTCCGAGCGGGGGCCCCTACGAGCAGTACTTC

j_call: TRBJ2-2
clone_size: -
d_call: -
v_call: TRBV6-1
cdr3_aa: CASTPAGDGTGELFF
cdr3_nt: TGTGCCAGCACCCCAGCCGGGGATGGCACCGGGGAGCTGTTTTTT

j_call: TRBJ1-1
clone_size: few
d_call: -
v_call: TRBV7-9
cdr3_aa: CASSAVLNTEAFF
cdr3_nt: TGTGCCAGCAGCGCGGTCCTGAACACTGAAGCTTTCTTT

j_call: TRBJ1-4
clone_size: -
d_call: -
v_call: TRBV2
cdr3_aa: CASSELMDEKLFF
cdr3_nt: TGTGCCAGCAGTGAGCTTATGGATGAAAAACTGTTTTTT

j_call: TRBJ2-1
clone_size: -
d_call: -
v_call: TRBV11-2
cdr3_aa: CASSALGLTRSYNEQFF
cdr3_nt: TGTGCCAGCAGCGCCCTAGGGTTGACAAGGTCCTACAATGAGCAGTTCTTC

j_call: TRBJ1-2
clone_size: -
d_call: -
v_call: TRBV5-1
cdr3_aa: CASSLVGGKNYGYTF
cdr3_nt: TGCGCCAGCAGCTTGGTTGGGGGAAAGAACTATGGCTACACCTTC

j_call: TRBJ1-1
clone_size: -
d_call: -
v_call: TRBV10-3
cdr3_aa: CAISESMNTEAFF
cdr3_nt: TGTGCCATCAGTGAGTCAATGAACACTGAAGCTTTCTTT

j_call: TRBJ1-3
clone_size: -
d_call: -
v_call: TRBV6-5
cdr3_aa: CASRNGGGRRNTIYF
cdr3_nt: TGTGCCAGCAGGAACGGGGGGGGAAGGCGAAACACCATATATTTT

j_call: TRBJ2-2
clone_size: -
d_call: TRBD2
v_call: TRBV5-1
cdr3_aa: CASSTLAGGTGELFF
cdr3_nt: TGCGCCAGCAGCACACTAGCGGGGGGAACCGGGGAGCTGTTTTTT

j_call: TRBJ1-4
clone_size: many
d_call: -
v_call: TRBV4-1
cdr3_aa: CASSQVEQSGEKLFF
cdr3_nt: TGCGCCAGCAGCCAAGTCGAACAATCTGGTGAAAAACTGTTTTTT

j_call: TRBJ2-7
clone_size: once
d_call: TRBD1
v_call: TRBV5-4
cdr3_aa: CASSLGYQDRSSYEQYF
cdr3_nt: TGTGCCAGCAGCTTGGGGTACCAGGACAGGAGCTCCTACGAGCAGTACTTC

j_call: TRBJ1-4
clone_size: -
d_call: TRBD1
v_call: TRBV29-1
cdr3_aa: CSVEGTGSEKLFF
cdr3_nt: TGCAGCGTTGAAGGGACAGGGTCTGAAAAACTGTTTTTT

j_call: TRBJ1-5
clone_size: -
d_call: TRBD1
v_call: TRBV28
cdr3_aa: CASSFKGTGKNQPQHF
cdr3_nt: TGTGCCAGCAGTTTTAAAGGGACAGGGAAAAATCAGCCCCAGCATTTT

j_call: TRBJ2-2
clone_size: few
d_call: -
v_call: TRBV25-1
cdr3_aa: CASSGLRGPGELFF
cdr3_nt: TGTGCCAGCAGTGGGTTGCGGGGGCCCGGGGAGCTGTTTTTT

j_call: TRBJ1-2
clone_size: -
d_call: -
v_call: TRBV5-5
cdr3_aa: CASSLARGVDYGYTF
cdr3_nt: TGTGCCAGCAGCTTGGCCCGGGGGGTAGACTATGGCTACACCTTC

j_call: TRBJ2-4
clone_size: -
d_call: -
v_call: TRBV21-1
cdr3_aa: CASSKLNLAKNIQYF
cdr3_nt: TGTGCCAGCAGCAAGCTCAACCTAGCCAAAAACATTCAGTACTTC

j_call: TRBJ1-4
clone_size: -
d_call: -
v_call: TRBV5-1
cdr3_aa: CASSSDGSHDEKLFF
cdr3_nt: TGCGCCAGCAGCTCGGACGGAAGTCACGATGAAAAACTGTTTTTT

j_call: TRBJ2-5
clone_size: -
d_call: TRBD1
v_call: TRBV7-2
cdr3_aa: CASSLAVAGGETQYF
cdr3_nt: TGTGCCAGCAGCTTAGCTGTGGCAGGGGGAGAGACCCAGTACTTC

j_call: TRBJ2-7
clone_size: -
d_call: -
v_call: TRBV7-2
cdr3_aa: CASPLGVLGEQYF
cdr3_nt: TGTGCCAGCCCCCTGGGGGTACTCGGCGAGCAGTACTTC

j_call: TRBJ1-3
clone_size: -
d_call: TRBD1
v_call: TRBV2
cdr3_aa: CASSDWDRGRGGNTIYF
cdr3_nt: TGTGCCAGCAGTGATTGGGACAGGGGGCGTGGAGGAAACACCATATATTTT

j_call: TRBJ2-7
clone_size: -
d_call: -
v_call: TRBV7-2
cdr3_aa: CASSLGSTGQGELQYF
cdr3_nt: TGTGCCAGCAGCTTAGGATCCACGGGCCAGGGTGAATTGCAGTACTTC

j_call: TRBJ2-2
clone_size: -
d_call: -
v_call: TRBV5-1
cdr3_aa: CASSDSGNTGELFF
cdr3_nt: TGCGCCAGCAGCGATAGTGGAAACACCGGGGAGCTGTTTTTT

j_call: TRBJ1-1
clone_size: many
d_call: -
v_call: TRBV5-1
cdr3_aa: CASSFQKGPHRMNTEAFF
cdr3_nt: TGCGCCAGCAGCTTTCAGAAGGGACCGCACAGAATGAACACTGAAGCTTTCTTT

j_call: TRBJ2-5
clone_size: -
d_call: -
v_call: TRBV5-5
cdr3_aa: CASSLDEETQETQYF
cdr3_nt: TGTGCCAGCAGCTTGGATGAAGAGACCCAAGAGACCCAGTACTTC

j_call: TRBJ2-7
clone_size: -
d_call: TRBD1
v_call: TRBV9
cdr3_aa: CASSSRQGELQNGMGEQYF
cdr3_nt: TGTGCCAGCAGCTCGAGACAGGGGGAACTTCAAAATGGAATGGGGGAGCAGTACTTC

j_call: TRBJ1-1
clone_size: -
d_call: TRBD1
v_call: TRBV5-1
cdr3_aa: CASSIGQGTRNTEAFF
cdr3_nt: TGCGCCAGCAGCATAGGACAGGGGACAAGAAACACTGAAGCTTTCTTT

j_call: TRBJ2-1
clone_size: -
d_call: -
v_call: TRBV6-6
cdr3_aa: CASRGEPWVF
cdr3_nt: TGTGCCAGCAGGGGGGAACCGTGGGTCTTC

j_call: TRBJ1-3
clone_size: -
d_call: -
v_call: TRBV10-3
cdr3_aa: CAISETRPTREVGNTIYF
cdr3_nt: TGTGCCATCAGTGAGACGCGACCGACTCGCGAGGTTGGAAACACCATATATTTT